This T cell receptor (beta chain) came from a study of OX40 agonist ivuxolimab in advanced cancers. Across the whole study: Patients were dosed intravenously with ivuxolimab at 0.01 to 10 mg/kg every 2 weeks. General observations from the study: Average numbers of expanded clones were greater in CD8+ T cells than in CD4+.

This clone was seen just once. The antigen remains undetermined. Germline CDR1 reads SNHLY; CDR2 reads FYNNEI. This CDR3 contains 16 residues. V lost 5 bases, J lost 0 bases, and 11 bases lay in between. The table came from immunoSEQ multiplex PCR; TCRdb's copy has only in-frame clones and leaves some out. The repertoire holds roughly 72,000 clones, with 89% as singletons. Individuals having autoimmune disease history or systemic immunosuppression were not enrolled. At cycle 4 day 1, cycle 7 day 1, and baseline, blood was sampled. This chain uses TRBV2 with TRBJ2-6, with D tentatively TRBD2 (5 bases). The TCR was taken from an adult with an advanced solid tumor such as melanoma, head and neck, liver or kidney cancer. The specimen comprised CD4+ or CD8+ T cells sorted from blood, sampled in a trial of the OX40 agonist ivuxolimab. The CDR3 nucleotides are TGTGCCAGCAGTAACGGACTGGACTCTGGGGCCAACGTCCTGACTTTC. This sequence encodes CASSNGLDSGANVLTF.